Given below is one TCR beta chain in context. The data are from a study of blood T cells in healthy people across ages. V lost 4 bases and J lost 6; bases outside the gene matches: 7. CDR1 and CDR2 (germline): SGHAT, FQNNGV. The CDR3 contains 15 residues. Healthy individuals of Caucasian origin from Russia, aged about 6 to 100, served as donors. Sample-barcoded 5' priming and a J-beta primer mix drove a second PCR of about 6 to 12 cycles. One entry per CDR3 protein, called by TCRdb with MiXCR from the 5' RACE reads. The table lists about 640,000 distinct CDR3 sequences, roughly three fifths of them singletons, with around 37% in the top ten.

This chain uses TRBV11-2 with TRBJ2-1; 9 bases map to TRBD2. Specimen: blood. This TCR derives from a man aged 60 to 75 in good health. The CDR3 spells CASSSGGGGLNEQFF. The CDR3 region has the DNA TGTGCCAGCAGCTCGGGCGGGGGGGGACTCAATGAGCAGTTCTTC.